These T cell receptor beta chains were read from a single sample in a study of CXCR3-negative and CXCR3-positive naive CD8 T cells. TCRdb re-called the 5' RACE reads; one entry per CDR3 protein, DNA not given. This sample's table reports about 94,000 distinct CDR3 sequences. The material sequenced was naive CXCR3+ CD8+ T cells from blood. The receptors shown here come from a human donor in good health. Some clones in this sample may be carry-over from other donors' samples. The CDR3 runs from the conserved cysteine through the conserved F or W.

J | V | CDR3
TRBJ2-6 | TRBV7-2 | CASSLGGTYSGANVLTF
TRBJ2-1 | TRBV4-1 | CASSHPQGAGGTNEQFF
TRBJ2-7 | TRBV7-8 | CASSPRDRGTPYEQYF
TRBJ2-4 | TRBV4-3 | CASSPTGDAKNIQYF
TRBJ2-1 | TRBV4-3 | CASSQDRQGTFRLNEQFF
TRBJ2-7 | TRBV2 | CASSEIWARDEQYF
TRBJ2-1 | TRBV28 | CASSISGRAGNEQFF
TRBJ2-2 | TRBV7-7 | CASSLTVGGTGELFF
TRBJ2-1 | TRBV29-1 | CSVAWDRADNEQFF
TRBJ1-1 | TRBV27 | CASSYGVGTEAFF
TRBJ2-5 | TRBV20-1 | CSARSDSTFESYF